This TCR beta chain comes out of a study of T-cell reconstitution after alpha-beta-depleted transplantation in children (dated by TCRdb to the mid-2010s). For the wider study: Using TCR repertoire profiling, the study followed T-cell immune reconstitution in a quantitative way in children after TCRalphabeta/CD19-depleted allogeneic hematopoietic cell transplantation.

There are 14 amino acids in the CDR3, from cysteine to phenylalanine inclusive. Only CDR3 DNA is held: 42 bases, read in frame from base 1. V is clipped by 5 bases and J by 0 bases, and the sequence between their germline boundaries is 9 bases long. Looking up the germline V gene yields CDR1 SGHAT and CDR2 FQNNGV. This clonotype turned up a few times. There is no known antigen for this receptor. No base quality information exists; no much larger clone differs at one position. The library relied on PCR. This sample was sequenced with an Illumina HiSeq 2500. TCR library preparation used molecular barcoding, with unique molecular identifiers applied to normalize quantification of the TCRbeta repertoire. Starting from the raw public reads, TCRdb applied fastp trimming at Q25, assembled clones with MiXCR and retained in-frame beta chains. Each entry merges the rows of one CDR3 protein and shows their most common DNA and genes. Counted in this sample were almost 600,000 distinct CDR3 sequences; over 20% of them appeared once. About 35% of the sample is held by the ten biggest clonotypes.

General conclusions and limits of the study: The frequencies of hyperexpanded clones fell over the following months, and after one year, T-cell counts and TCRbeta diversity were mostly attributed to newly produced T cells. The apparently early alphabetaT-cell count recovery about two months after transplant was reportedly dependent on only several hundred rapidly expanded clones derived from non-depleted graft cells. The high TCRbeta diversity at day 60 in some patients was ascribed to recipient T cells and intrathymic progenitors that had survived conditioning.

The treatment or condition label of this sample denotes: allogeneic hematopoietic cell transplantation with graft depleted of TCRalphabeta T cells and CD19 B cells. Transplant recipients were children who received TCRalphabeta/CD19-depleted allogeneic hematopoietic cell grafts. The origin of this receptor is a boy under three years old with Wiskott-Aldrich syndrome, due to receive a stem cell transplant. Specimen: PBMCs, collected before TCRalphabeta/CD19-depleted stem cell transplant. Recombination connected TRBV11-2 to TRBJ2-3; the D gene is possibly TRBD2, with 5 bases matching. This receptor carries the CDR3 CASSRRGSTDTQYF. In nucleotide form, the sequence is TGTGCCAGCAGCCGTCGGGGAAGCACAGATACGCAGTATTTT.